This note documents a single T cell receptor beta chain sequence. V lost 6 bases to trimming and J lost 5 bases, with 14 bases between them. Per the germline V gene, CDR1 is LNHDA and CDR2 is SQIVND (reference sequence). There are 14 residues in the CDR3. The sample is drawn from a study of blood T cell repertoires in COVID-19. Looking at the study overall: Collection of acute and convalescent COVID-19 samples took place in the United States, Italy and Spain. Nucleic acid was either cDNA or gDNA, and it came from T cells, B-cell-depleted T cells, or PBMCs.

Methods used by the authors: Amplifying reference gene primers gave estimates of nucleated cell counts. Assay used: immunoSEQ multiplex PCR; TCRdb lists only in-frame clones, some missing. D and trimming were read from the DNA, whereas the V and J calls and clone size are those reported in that table. This sample has about 140,000 clones, with about nine tenths found just once. What was sequenced was peripheral blood. The receptor's source is a man aged 50-60 years who had recovered from COVID-19. The J gene is TRBJ1-5, the V gene TRBV19; D possibly corresponds to TRBD1 (5 bases). The chain's CDR3 is CASREEGRDQPQHF. CDR3 DNA: TGTGCCAGTAGGGAAGAGGGGAGGGATCAGCCCCAGCATTTT.